These 25 T cell receptor beta chains originate from one sample sequenced in a study of Ad26.COV2.S vaccination and SARS-CoV-2 variants. Sequencing was performed with immunoSEQ multiplex PCR; in TCRdb, only in-frame clones are kept and a portion is missing. The sample lists 430,000 or so clones, about 93% occurring once. Noted treatment: 15 to 20 received Ad26.COV2.S at low or high dose, single or two shots; 5 received placebo; per-sample allocation not given. Collection of samples fell on day 63 after the first vaccine or placebo injection. The sample here was peripheral blood, taken in a trial of Ad26.COV2.S vaccine versus placebo. Receptor source: a person between 18 and 60 years old who received the Ad26.COV2.S COVID-19 vaccine or a placebo.

The genes are TRBV6-5 and TRBJ1-1, with D tentatively TRBD1 (5 bases). Per the germline V gene, CDR1 is MNHEY and CDR2 is SVGAGI. V lost 10 bases and J lost 0, with 12 bases in between. The length of the CDR3 is 13 residues. The CDR3 DNA is TGTGCCACAACCCGGGGGATGAACACTGAAGCTTTCTTT. This gives the protein CATTRGMNTEAFF.

The CDR3 DNA sequence: TGTGCCAGCAGCGGTCACGGAGTGGGCGGGGAGCTGTTTTTT. Amino acid sequence: CASSGHGVGGELFF. The chain links TRBV9 to TRBJ2-2; unclear D gene. The CDR3 has 14 amino acids. Germline CDR1 SGDLS, CDR2 YYNGEE. Trimming pared 3 bases from V and 7 bases from J, leaving 13 bases between.

The gene calls are TRBV12-3 or TRBV12-4 and TRBJ2-3, with D perhaps matching TRBD1 (5 bases). Trimming stripped 4 bases from V and 6 bases from J, with 8 bases between. CDR3 length: 12 amino acids. As DNA, the CDR3 is TGTGCCAGCAGTTCTTACAGGGATACGCAGTATTTT. Protein product: CASSSYRDTQYF.

The V gene is TRBV30, the J gene TRBJ1-5; TRBD1 is a possible D gene (5 bases). Germline lookup yields CDR1 GTSNPN and CDR2 SVGIG (reference sequence). The CDR3 totals 14 residues. Trimming removed 0 bases from V and 7 bases from J, with 13 bases in between. CDR3 DNA: TGTGCCTGGAGTGTCGGCCAGGGTAAACAGCCCCAGCATTTT. Protein: CAWSVGQGKQPQHF.

The chain couples TRBV19 to TRBJ2-7; D possibly corresponds to TRBD1 (5 bases). The CDR3 length is 13 residues. Germline V gene lookup returns CDR1 LNHDA and CDR2 SQIVND (reference sequence). V lost 4 bases to trimming and J lost 2 bases, with 9 bases between them. The CDR3 loop reads CASSRQLAYEQYF. The DNA of the CDR3 is TGTGCCAGTAGTAGACAGCTGGCCTACGAGCAGTACTTC.

The chain joins TRBV11-2 to TRBJ1-6; D gene ambiguous. This CDR3 has 13 residues. Germline V gene data show CDR1 as SGHAT and CDR2 as FQNNGV. Trimming left V 0 bases short and J 9 bases short, with 6 bases between. CDR3 sequence reads: CASSLDRASPLHF. The CDR3 bases are TGTGCCAGCAGCTTAGATAGGGCTTCACCCCTCCACTTT.

The chain links TRBV7-6 to TRBJ2-1, with 7 nucleotides matching TRBD2. With V trimmed by 5 bases and J by 5 bases, 3 bases remained unmatched. The V gene's germline CDR1 is SGHVS and CDR2 FNYEAQ. CDR3 size: 13 residues. The CDR3 loop is CASSGGSHNEQFF. CDR3 in DNA: TGTGCCAGCAGCGGCGGGAGTCACAATGAGCAGTTCTTC.

This clone is a singleton in its sample. CDR3 amino acids: CASSSGLAGGYEQYF. CDR3 DNA: TGTGCCAGCAGCTCAGGACTAGCGGGAGGTTACGAGCAGTACTTC. The V call is TRBV5-4, the J call TRBJ2-7; 14 bases match TRBD2. The V gene's germline CDR1 is SGHNT and CDR2 YYREEE (reference sequence). The CDR3 covers 15 residues. Trimming took 3 bases from V and 4 from J; bases not matched to a gene: 3.

This clone has a single count. The rearrangement uses TRBV7-3 and TRBJ1-1; unclear D gene. V lost 0 bases and J lost 2, with 4 bases in between. The CDR3 is made up of 13 amino acids. Germline CDR1 is SGHTA and CDR2 is FQGTGA. The CDR3: CASSLTFNTEAFF. The CDR3 nucleotides are TGTGCCAGCAGCTTAACGTTCAACACTGAAGCTTTCTTT.

This chain joins TRBV28 and TRBJ2-1; no clear D. The V gene's germline CDR1 is MDHEN and CDR2 SYDVKM. V was clipped by 5 bases and J by 4 bases, with 9 bases between them. This CDR3 region has 13 residues. The CDR3 DNA follows: TGTGCCAGCAGTAATAAAGGGTACAATGAGCAGTTCTTC. Its protein product is CASSNKGYNEQFF.

This clone was counted once. The gene calls are TRBV10-2 and TRBJ2-2; 7 nucleotides agree with TRBD2. V shed 1 base, J shed 2 bases, and the junction held 4 bases outside the gene matches. Per the germline V gene, CDR1 is WSHSY and CDR2 is SAAADI. The CDR3 totals 16 residues. The DNA for the CDR3 is TGCGCCAGCAGTGAGTACAGCGGGACCAACACCGGGGAGCTGTTTTTT. Translated, it gives CASSEYSGTNTGELFF.

This chain links TRBV5-4 with TRBJ2-2; tentative D call: TRBD2 (6 bases). The germline V gene encodes CDR1 SGHNT and CDR2 YYREEE (reference sequence). V lost 7 bases and J 6 bases, leaving 13 bases between the germline ends. The CDR3 totals 13 residues. Here the CDR3 reads CASGPGGAGELFF. The CDR3 region has the DNA TGTGCCAGCGGCCCTGGCGGGGCCGGGGAGCTGTTTTTT.

This chain's CDR3 is CASSIVASPRTGELFF. CDR3 in DNA: TGTGCCAGTAGTATAGTTGCAAGCCCAAGGACCGGGGAGCTGTTTTTT. This chain links TRBV19 with TRBJ2-2; D not certain. Looked up from germline, CDR1 is LNHDA and CDR2 is SQIVND (reference sequence). V dropped 1 base and J dropped 5 bases, with 14 bases sitting between them. CDR3 length: 16 residues.

The DNA for the CDR3 is TGTGCCAGCAGCAACCGGGACATCAATTCTGGGGCCAACGTCCTGACTTTC. It translates to CASSNRDINSGANVLTF. The chain is built from TRBV3-1 (or the pseudogene TRBV3-2) and TRBJ2-6; D possibly corresponds to TRBD1 (6 bases). V was shortened by 5 bases and J by 1 base, with 15 bases between the two germline ends. CDR1 is LGHDT and CDR2 is YNNKEL in the germline V gene (reference sequence). The CDR3 length is 17 residues.

The rearrangement joins TRBV7-2 to TRBJ1-5, with D uncertain. V gave up 6 bases and J gave up 1 base, with 7 bases separating them. CDR1 is SGHTA and CDR2 is FQGNSA in the germline V gene. The CDR3 has 13 residues. Written as DNA, the CDR3 is TGTGCCAGCAGAAAAGAGAGCAATCAGCCCCAGCATTTT. This translates into CASRKESNQPQHF.

The rearrangement uses TRBV4-1 and TRBJ1-2; D unclear. Looked up from germline, CDR1 is MGHRA and CDR2 is YSYEKL. The germline V and J ends were trimmed by 0 bases and 4 bases, with 6 bases remaining between them. The length of the CDR3 is 13 residues. In nucleotides, the CDR3 is TGCGCCAGCAGCCAAGAACGGAGCTATGGCTACACCTTC. It is translated as CASSQERSYGYTF.

V and J are TRBV9 and TRBJ1-2; TRBD1 matches 10 bases. CDR1 is SGDLS, CDR2 YYNGEE, per germline. This CDR3 region has 15 residues. V shed 0 bases, J shed 4 bases, and the junction held 3 bases outside the gene matches. The CDR3 coding sequence is TGTGCCAGCAGCGTAGAAGGACAGGGGGTCTATGGCTACACCTTC. As protein: CASSVEGQGVYGYTF.

The chain combines TRBV7-9 with TRBJ2-1; the D gene is possibly TRBD1 (5 bases). The germline V gene encodes CDR1 SEHNR and CDR2 FQNEAQ (reference sequence). The V and J ends lost 3 bases and 8 bases respectively, with 14 bases between them. The CDR3 sequence is 14 residues long. The CDR3 nucleotides are TGTGCCAGCAGCTTTTGGGCAGGGCCATATGAGCAGTTCTTC. Translation gives CASSFWAGPYEQFF.

The J gene is TRBJ1-2, the V gene TRBV28; TRBD1 aligns across 11 bases. V was clipped by 6 bases and J by 4 bases; unmatched bases: 4. This CDR3 spans 14 amino acids. Germline V gives CDR1 MDHEN, CDR2 SYDVKM. The CDR3 nucleotides read TGTGCCAGCAGAACGGGACAGGGGGTCTATGGCTACACCTTC. It encodes CASRTGQGVYGYTF.

This sequence joins TRBV18 and TRBJ1-6; 8 bases are a match to TRBD1. Germline CDR1 KGHSH, CDR2 LQKENI. This CDR3 spans 16 amino acids. Losses at the gene ends were 2 bases for V and 8 bases for J; bases not matched to a gene: 8. In DNA form, the CDR3 reads TGTGCCAGCTCACCAGTCCGGCAGGGGGCTCATTCACCCCTCCACTTT. Translation: CASSPVRQGAHSPLHF.

The J gene is TRBJ2-6, the V gene TRBV7-9, with D tentatively TRBD1 (5 bases). Per germline, CDR1 SEHNR and CDR2 FQNEAQ (reference sequence). V was cut by 1 base and J by 4 bases, with 8 bases left in between. This CDR3 has 15 amino acids. The CDR3 is CASSLGQPGANVLTF. In DNA, the CDR3 is TGTGCCAGCAGCTTAGGACAGCCGGGGGCCAACGTCCTGACTTTC.

J is TRBJ1-1 and V is TRBV10-3; D may be TRBD1 (6 bases). This CDR3 spans 13 amino acids. Germline assignment: CDR1 ENHRY and CDR2 SYGVKD. Between the trimmed V and J ends, which lost 7 bases and 1 base, there was a span of 10 bases. The CDR3 coding sequence is TGTGCCATCACCAGGACAGAGAACACTGAAGCTTTCTTT. As protein: CAITRTENTEAFF.

The rearrangement uses TRBV5-1 and TRBJ1-2, with 8 bases identical to TRBD1. The germline gives CDR1 SGHRS, CDR2 YFSETQ. With 3 bases clipped from V and 4 bases from J, the junction kept 5 bases outside the gene matches. This CDR3 has 14 residues. The CDR3 spells CASSSDRGGYGYTF. CDR3 DNA: TGCGCCAGCAGCTCAGACAGGGGAGGCTATGGCTACACCTTC.

The gene calls are TRBV27 and TRBJ2-3; 12 bases fit TRBD2. The CDR3 contains 13 residues. CDR1 is MNHEY, CDR2 SMNVEV, per germline (reference sequence). Trimming cost V 5 bases and J 9 bases; bases outside gene matches: 3. CDR3 in DNA: TGTGCCAGCAGTCTAGCGGGAGGGAGCACGCAGTATTTT. Translated, it gives CASSLAGGSTQYF.

The chain uses TRBV6-5 and TRBJ2-2; possibly TRBD1 for D (6 bases). Germline assignment: CDR1 MNHEY and CDR2 SVGAGI. There are 15 residues in the CDR3. The germline V and J ends were trimmed by 7 bases and 6 bases, with 18 bases remaining between them. The CDR3 loop is CASTSFAGVAGELFF. CDR3 sequence (DNA): TGTGCCAGCACAAGCTTCGCAGGGGTCGCCGGGGAGCTGTTTTTT.